In this sample, the clone carrying this T cell receptor (beta chain) turned up a few times. Its specificity is unknown. Template material for TCR beta VDJ and CDR3 profiling consisted of genomic DNA. TCRdb itself ran the reads through MiXCR, one entry per CDR3 protein. The sample consists of about 270,000 distinct CDR3 sequences, approximately 79% of them appearing once. This CDR3 spans 15 amino acids. Trimming pared 7 bases from V and 1 base from J, leaving 15 bases between. CDR1 and CDR2 (germline): SNHLY, FYNNEI. This sample was included in a study of CD8+CD57+ T cells in acquired aplastic anemia. In the study overall: Sorting CD4+ and CD8+ cells gave DNA averaging about 3.3 ug.

Sequencing involved patients with CD8+CD57+ cell expansion previously shown by flow cytometry. In all patients, the disease was severe acquired aplastic anemia. Study results and caveats: Comparison of patients with controls identified 25 to 35 shared CD8+ CDR3 sequences.

Sequencing used sorted CD4+, CD8+, or CD8+CD57+ T cells (not recorded which) from PBMCs. The source of this sequence is a human donor with aplastic anemia. V usage is TRBV2 and J usage is TRBJ2-3, with D tentatively TRBD1 or TRBD2 (6 bases each). CDR3 sequence (DNA): TGTGCCAGCATAACAGGGAGGAGAGGCACAGATACGCAGTATTTT. The encoded protein is CASITGRRGTDTQYF.